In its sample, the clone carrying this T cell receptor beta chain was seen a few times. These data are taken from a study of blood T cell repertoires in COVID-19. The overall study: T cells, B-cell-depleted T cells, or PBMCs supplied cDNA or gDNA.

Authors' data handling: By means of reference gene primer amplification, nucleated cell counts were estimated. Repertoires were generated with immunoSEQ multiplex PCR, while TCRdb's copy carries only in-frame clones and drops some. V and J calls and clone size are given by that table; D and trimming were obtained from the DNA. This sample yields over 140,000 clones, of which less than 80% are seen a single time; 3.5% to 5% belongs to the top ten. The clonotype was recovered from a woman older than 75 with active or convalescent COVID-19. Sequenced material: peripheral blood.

As DNA, the CDR3 is TGTGCCATCGGGGACAGGGTGAGCACTAACTATGGCTACACCTTC. Amino acids: CAIGDRVSTNYGYTF. The genes are TRBV10-3 and TRBJ1-2; 9 bases fit TRBD1. V was pared by 8 bases and J by 0 bases, with 7 bases of the junction left unmatched. The CDR3 is 15 residues long. Germline CDR1 ENHRY, CDR2 SYGVKD.